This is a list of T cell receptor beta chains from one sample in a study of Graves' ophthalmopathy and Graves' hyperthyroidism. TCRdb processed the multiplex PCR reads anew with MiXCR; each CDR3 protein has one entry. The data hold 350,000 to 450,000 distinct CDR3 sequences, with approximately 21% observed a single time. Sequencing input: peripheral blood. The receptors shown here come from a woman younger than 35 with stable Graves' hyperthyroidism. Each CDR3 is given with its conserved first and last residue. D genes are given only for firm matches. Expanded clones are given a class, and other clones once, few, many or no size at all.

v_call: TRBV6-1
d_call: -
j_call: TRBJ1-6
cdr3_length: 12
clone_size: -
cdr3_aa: CASLIHNSPLHF
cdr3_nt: TGTGCCAGCCTGATCCATAATTCACCCCTCCACTTT

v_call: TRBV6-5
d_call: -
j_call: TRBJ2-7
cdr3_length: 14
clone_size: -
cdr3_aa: CASSCRAQGNEQYF
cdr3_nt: TGTGCCAGCAGTTGCCGCGCACAGGGAAACGAGCAGTACTTC

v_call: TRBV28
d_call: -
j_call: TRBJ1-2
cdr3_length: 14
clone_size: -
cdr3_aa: CASSARGSRVVYTF
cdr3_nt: TGTGCCAGCAGCGCCCGGGGGAGCCGGGTAGTTTACACCTTC

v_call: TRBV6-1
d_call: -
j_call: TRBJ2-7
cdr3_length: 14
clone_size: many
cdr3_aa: CASSESEGPYEQYF
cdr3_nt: TGTGCCAGCAGTGAATCGGAGGGGCCCTACGAGCAGTACTTC

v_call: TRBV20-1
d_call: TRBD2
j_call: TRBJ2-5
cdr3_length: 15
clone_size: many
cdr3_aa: CSAVAGASSWETQYF
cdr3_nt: TGCAGTGCGGTAGCGGGAGCTTCTAGCTGGGAGACCCAGTACTTC

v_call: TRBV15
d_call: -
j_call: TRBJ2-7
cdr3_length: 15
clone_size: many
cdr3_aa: CATSRDVYGGYEQYF
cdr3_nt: TGTGCCACCAGCAGAGATGTTTACGGGGGCTACGAGCAGTACTTC

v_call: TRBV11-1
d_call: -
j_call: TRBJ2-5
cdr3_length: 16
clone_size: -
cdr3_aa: CASSPSLGGARETQYF
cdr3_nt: TGTGCCAGCAGCCCCTCTCTGGGGGGGGCGAGAGAGACCCAGTACTTC

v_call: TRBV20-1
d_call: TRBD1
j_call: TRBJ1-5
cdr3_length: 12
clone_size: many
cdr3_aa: CSALTGSQPQHF
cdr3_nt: TGCAGTGCCCTGACAGGGAGTCAGCCCCAGCATTTT

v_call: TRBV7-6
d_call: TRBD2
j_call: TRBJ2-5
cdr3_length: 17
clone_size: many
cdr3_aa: CASSRTPGLEGGETQYF
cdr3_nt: TGTGCCAGCAGCAGAACTCCGGGACTAGAAGGAGGCGAGACCCAGTACTTC

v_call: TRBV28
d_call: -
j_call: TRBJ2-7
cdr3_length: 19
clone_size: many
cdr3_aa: CASSRRPQLEEEDPYEQYF
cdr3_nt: TGTGCCAGCAGTCGCCGTCCCCAACTTGAGGAGGAGGACCCCTACGAGCAGTACTTC

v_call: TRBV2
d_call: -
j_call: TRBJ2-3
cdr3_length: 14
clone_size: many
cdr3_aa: CASSEDRVGDTQYF
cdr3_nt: TGTGCCAGCAGTGAAGACAGGGTAGGAGATACGCAGTATTTT

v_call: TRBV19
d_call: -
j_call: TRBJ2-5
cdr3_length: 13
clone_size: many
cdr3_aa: CATRRADQETQYF
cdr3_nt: TGTGCCACTAGACGTGCAGATCAAGAGACCCAGTACTTC

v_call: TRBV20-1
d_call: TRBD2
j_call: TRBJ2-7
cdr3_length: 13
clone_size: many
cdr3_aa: CSATSAGPYEQYF
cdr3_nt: TGCAGTGCTACGTCAGCGGGACCCTACGAGCAGTACTTC

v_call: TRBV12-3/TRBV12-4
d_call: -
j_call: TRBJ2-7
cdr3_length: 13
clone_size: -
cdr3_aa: CASILSGTYEQYF
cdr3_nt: TGTGCCAGCATCCTTAGCGGTACCTACGAGCAGTACTTC

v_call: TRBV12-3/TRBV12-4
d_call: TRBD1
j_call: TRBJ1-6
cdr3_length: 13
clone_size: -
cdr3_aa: CASSDRGESPLHF
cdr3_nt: TGTGCCAGCAGCGACAGGGGAGAATCACCCCTCCACTTT

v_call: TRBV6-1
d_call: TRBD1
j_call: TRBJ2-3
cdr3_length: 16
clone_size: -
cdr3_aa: CASSQSGTGVTDTHYF
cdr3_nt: TGTGCCAGCAGTCAATCCGGGACAGGGGTCACAGATACGCATTATTTT

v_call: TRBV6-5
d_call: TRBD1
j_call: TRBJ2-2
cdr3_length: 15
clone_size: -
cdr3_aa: CASSSGGADAGELFF
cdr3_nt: TGTGCCAGCAGTTCAGGGGGCGCGGACGCCGGGGAGCTGTTTTTT

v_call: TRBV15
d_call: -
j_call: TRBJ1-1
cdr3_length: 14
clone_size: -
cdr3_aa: CATSIQQGVGEAFF
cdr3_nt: TGTGCCACCAGCATCCAGCAGGGAGTTGGTGAAGCTTTCTTT

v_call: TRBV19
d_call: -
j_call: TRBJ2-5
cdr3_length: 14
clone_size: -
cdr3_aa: CASKKGVGGETQYF
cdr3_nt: TGTGCCAGTAAGAAGGGGGTTGGCGGGGAGACCCAGTACTTC

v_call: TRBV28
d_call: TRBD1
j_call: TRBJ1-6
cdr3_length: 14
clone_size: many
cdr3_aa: CASSLGQYNSPLHF
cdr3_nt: TGTGCCAGCAGTTTGGGACAGTATAATTCACCCCTCCACTTT

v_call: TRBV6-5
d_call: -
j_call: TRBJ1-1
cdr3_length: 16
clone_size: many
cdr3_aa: CASSYGQGTMNTEAFF
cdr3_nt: TGTGCCAGCAGTTACGGGCAGGGGACGATGAACACTGAAGCTTTCTTT

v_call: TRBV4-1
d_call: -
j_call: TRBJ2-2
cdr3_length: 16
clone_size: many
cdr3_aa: CASSQGQGEDTGELFF
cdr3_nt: TGCGCCAGCAGCCAGGGTCAGGGGGAGGACACCGGGGAGCTGTTTTTT

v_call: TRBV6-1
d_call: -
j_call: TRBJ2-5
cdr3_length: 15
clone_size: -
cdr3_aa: CASTRTRGRQETQYF
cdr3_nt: TGTGCCAGCACCAGGACCAGGGGGAGGCAAGAGACCCAGTACTTC

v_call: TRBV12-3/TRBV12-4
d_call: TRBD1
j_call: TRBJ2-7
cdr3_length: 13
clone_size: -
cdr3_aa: CASRIRGYYEQYF
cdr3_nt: TGTGCCAGCAGGATCAGGGGGTATTACGAGCAGTACTTC

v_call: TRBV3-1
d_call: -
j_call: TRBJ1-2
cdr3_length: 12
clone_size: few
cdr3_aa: CASSQGFYGYTF
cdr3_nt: TGTGCCAGCAGCCAAGGGTTCTATGGCTACACCTTC

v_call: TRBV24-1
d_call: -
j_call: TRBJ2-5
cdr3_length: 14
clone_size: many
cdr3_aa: CATSANAAQETQYF
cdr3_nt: TGTGCCACCAGTGCAAACGCGGCGCAAGAGACCCAGTACTTC

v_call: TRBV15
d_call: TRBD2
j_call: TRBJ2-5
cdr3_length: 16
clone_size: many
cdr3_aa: CATSRGAAGGSETQYF
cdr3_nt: TGTGCCACCAGCAGAGGTGCAGCGGGAGGGAGCGAGACCCAGTACTTC

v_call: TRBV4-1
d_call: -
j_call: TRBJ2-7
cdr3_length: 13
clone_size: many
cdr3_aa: CASSRDTSYEQYF
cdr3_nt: TGCGCCAGCAGCCGGGACACCAGCTACGAGCAGTACTTC

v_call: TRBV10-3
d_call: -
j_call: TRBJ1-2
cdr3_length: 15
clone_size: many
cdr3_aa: CAISESPDSGDRYTF
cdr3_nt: TGTGCCATCAGTGAGTCCCCCGACAGTGGGGACCGCTACACCTTC

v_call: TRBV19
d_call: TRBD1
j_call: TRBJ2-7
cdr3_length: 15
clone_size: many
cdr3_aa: CASSRTGQVTYEQYF
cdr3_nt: TGTGCCAGTAGTAGGACGGGACAGGTTACCTACGAGCAGTACTTC

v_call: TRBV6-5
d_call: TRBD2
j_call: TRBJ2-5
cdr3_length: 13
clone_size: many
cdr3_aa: CASTREGIKTQYF
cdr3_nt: TGTGCCAGCACGCGGGAGGGGATAAAGACCCAGTACTTC

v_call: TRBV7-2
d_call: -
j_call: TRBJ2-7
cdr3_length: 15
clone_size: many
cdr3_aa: CASSLGQVSSYEQYF
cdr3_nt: TGTGCCAGCAGCTTAGGACAGGTTAGCTCCTACGAGCAGTACTTC

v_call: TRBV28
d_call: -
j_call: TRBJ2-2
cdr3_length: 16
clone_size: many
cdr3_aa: CASSLYGRGNTGELFF
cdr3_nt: TGTGCCAGCAGTTTATACGGCAGGGGGAACACCGGGGAGCTGTTTTTT

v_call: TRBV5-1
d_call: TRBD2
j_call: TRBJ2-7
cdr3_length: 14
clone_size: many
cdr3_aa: CASSSHSGQDEQYF
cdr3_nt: TGCGCCAGCAGCTCACATAGCGGGCAAGACGAGCAGTACTTC

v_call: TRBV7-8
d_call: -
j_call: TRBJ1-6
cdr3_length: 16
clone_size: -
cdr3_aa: CASSPTVGSYNSPLHF
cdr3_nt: TGTGCCAGCAGCCCGACCGTCGGCTCCTATAATTCACCCCTCCACTTT

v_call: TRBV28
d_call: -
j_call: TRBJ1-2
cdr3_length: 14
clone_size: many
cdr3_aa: CASSFPPQNYGYTF
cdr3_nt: TGTGCCAGCAGTTTTCCCCCCCAGAACTATGGCTACACCTTC

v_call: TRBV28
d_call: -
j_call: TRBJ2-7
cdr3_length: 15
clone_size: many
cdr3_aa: CASSPPPRQNYEQYF
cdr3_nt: TGTGCCAGCAGTCCGCCCCCCCGACAGAACTACGAGCAGTACTTC

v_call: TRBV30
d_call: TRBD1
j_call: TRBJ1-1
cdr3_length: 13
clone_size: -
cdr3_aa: CAWREQGVLEAFF
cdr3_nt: TGTGCCTGGAGGGAACAGGGGGTCCTTGAAGCTTTCTTT

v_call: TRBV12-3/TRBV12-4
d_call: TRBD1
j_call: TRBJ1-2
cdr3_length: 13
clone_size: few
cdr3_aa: CASSPGQDNGYTF
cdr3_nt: TGTGCCAGCAGTCCCGGACAGGATAATGGCTACACCTTC

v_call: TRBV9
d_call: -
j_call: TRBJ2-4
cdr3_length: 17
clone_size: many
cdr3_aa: CASSTNPNKGTKNIQYF
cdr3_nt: TGTGCCAGCAGTACCAACCCCAACAAGGGCACCAAAAACATTCAGTACTTC

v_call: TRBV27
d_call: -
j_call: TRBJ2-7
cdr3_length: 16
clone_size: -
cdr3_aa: CASSLSYRGGNAEQYF
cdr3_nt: TGTGCCAGCAGTTTATCCTACAGGGGGGGTAACGCCGAGCAGTACTTC

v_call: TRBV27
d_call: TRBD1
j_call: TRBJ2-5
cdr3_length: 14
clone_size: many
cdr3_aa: CASSLGQGLGTQYF
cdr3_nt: TGTGCCAGCAGTCTCGGACAGGGCCTGGGGACCCAGTACTTC

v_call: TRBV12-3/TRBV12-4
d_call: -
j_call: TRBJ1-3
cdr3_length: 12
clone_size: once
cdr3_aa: CASSPPTNTIYF
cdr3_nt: TGTGCCAGCAGCCCCCCAACAAACACCATATATTTT

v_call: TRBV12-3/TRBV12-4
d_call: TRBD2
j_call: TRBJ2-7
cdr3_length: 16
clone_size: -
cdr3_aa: CASSLSWGLPDSGQYF
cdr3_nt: TGTGCCAGCAGTTTATCTTGGGGACTACCCGATTCGGGGCAGTACTTC

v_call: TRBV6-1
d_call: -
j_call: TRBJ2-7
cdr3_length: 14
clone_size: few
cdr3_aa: CASRELAIPYEQYF
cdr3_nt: TGTGCCAGCAGGGAACTAGCAATACCCTACGAGCAGTACTTC

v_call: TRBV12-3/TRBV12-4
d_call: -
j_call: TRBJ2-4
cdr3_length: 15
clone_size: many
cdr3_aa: CASSFMPPPRNIQYF
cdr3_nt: TGTGCCAGCAGTTTCATGCCCCCCCCGAGGAACATTCAGTACTTC

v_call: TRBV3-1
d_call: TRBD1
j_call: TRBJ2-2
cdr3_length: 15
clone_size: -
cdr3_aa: CASRRTGGLAGELFF
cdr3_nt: TGTGCCAGCAGACGGACAGGGGGCCTCGCCGGGGAGCTGTTTTTT